The 30 T cell receptor beta chains listed next were all sequenced from one sample in a study of beta chain features in type 1 diabetes. Findings of the study overall: TCRB CDR3s from Type 1 diabetes patients were moderately but significantly shorter in all four CD4+ subsets.

The entirety of the isolated RNA underwent reverse transcription, so expressed TCRB transcripts were sequenced. Clones were read by immunoSEQ multiplex PCR, and TCRdb kept only the in-frame ones, dropping some. Among approximately 150,000 clones, approximately 10% were seen once, and the ten largest hold 0.75%. Antigens for these TCRs are unknown. The specimen was central memory CD4+ T cells from blood. The receptor set was obtained from a man in his thirties or forties with type 1 diabetes.

This rearrangement joins TRBV2 to TRBJ2-1, with TRBD1 matching 10 bases. J gave up 13 bases and V 10 bases, and 10 bases lay outside the gene matches. The germline V gene has CDR1 SNHLY and CDR2 FYNNEI. CDR3 length equals 12 residues. This CDR3 reads CAISPGTGDQFF. The CDR3 DNA reads as TGTGCCATTTCACCCGGGACAGGGGACCAGTTCTTC.

This clone turned up a few times. The chain combines TRBV29-1 with TRBJ1-3; the D is unclear. The germline gives CDR1 SQVTM, CDR2 ANQGSEA. V was clipped by 7 bases and J by 1 base, with 20 bases between them. The CDR3 totals 16 residues. CDR3 nucleotides: TGCAGCGCTCTCGATGGAGCCCCCCTGTCTGGAAACACCATATATTTT. This encodes CSALDGAPLSGNTIYF.

This clone was seen at least ten times. The rearrangement links TRBV19 to TRBJ1-5, with D possibly being TRBD1 (6 bases). Deletions cut 11 bases from V and 9 bases from J, with 23 bases between. The CDR3 covers 14 residues. CDR1 is LNHDA and CDR2 is SQIVND in the germline V gene (reference sequence). DNA of the CDR3: TGTGCCTGCGCGTTTAATGGGGGCGAACTGCCCCAGCATTTT. Translation gives CACAFNGGELPQHF.

The V and J genes are TRBV5-1 and TRBJ1-5; 10 nucleotides agree with TRBD1. Germline V CDR1 and CDR2: SGHRS, YFSETQ. The V and J ends lost 0 bases and 5 bases, in that order; junction bases with no gene match: 2. The CDR3 extends over 15 amino acids. The CDR3 DNA follows: TGCGCCAGCAGCTTGGATGGGACAGGGGATCAGCCCCAGCATTTT. It encodes CASSLDGTGDQPQHF.

This clone has more than one count but fewer than ten. The V and J genes are TRBV5-4 and TRBJ2-7, with 7 bases matching TRBD2. The CDR3 spans 14 residues. Losses at the gene ends were 3 bases for V and 6 bases for J; bases not matched to a gene: 9. CDR1 and CDR2 (germline): SGHNT, YYREEE (reference sequence). The CDR3 reads CASSSGGGVAEQYF. The CDR3 DNA follows: TGTGCCAGCAGCTCTGGGGGGGGAGTCGCCGAGCAGTACTTC. The whole variable domain, remainder taken from reference TRBV5-4 and TRBJ2-7, is ETGVTQSPTHLIKTRGQQVTLRCSSQSGHNTVSWYQQALGQGPQFIFQYYREEENGRGNFPPRFSGLQFPNYSSELNVNALELDDSALYLCASSSGGGVAEQYFGPGTRLTVT.

This clone was detected only a few times. The chain is built from TRBV9 and TRBJ2-3; D may be TRBD1 (7 bases). The germline V and J ends were trimmed by 6 bases and 5 bases, with 22 bases remaining between them. Germline assignment: CDR1 SGDLS and CDR2 YYNGEE. The CDR3 length is 16 residues. CDR3 residues: CASTLGGGAFGDTQYF. CDR3 coding DNA: TGTGCCAGCACCCTCGGAGGGGGCGCCTTTGGAGATACGCAGTATTTT.

This chain joins TRBV10-2 and TRBJ2-1; 8 bases match TRBD2. V shed 10 bases, J shed 9 bases, and the junction held 14 bases outside the gene matches. Looked up from germline, CDR1 is WSHSY and CDR2 is SAAADI. This CDR3 region has 14 residues. The CDR3 nucleotides read TGCGCCACCCAAAGGACGGGGGGGCCGAGTGAGCAGTTCTTC. It translates to CATQRTGGPSEQFF.

This clone was picked up a small number of times. The V gene is TRBV30, the J gene TRBJ2-5; 9 bases are a match to TRBD1. The CDR3 has 14 amino acids. CDR1 GTSNPN and CDR2 SVGIG come from the germline V gene (reference sequence). With 8 bases clipped from V and 4 bases from J, the junction kept 11 bases outside the gene matches. The CDR3 DNA is TGTGCCGGAGACAGGGGGAATGGGGGAGAGACCCAGTACTTC. The encoded protein is CAGDRGNGGETQYF.

This clone was detected a few times. The J gene is TRBJ2-1, the V gene TRBV7-8; 13 bases align to TRBD2. CDR1 is SGHVS and CDR2 is FQNEAQ in the germline V gene. Unmatched junction bases numbered 11, after V lost 5 bases and J lost 16 bases. The CDR3 contains 14 residues. DNA for the CDR3: TGTGCCAGCAGCACCGATGGACTAGCGGGGGAGCGCTTCTTC. It translates to CASSTDGLAGERFF.

The V and J genes are TRBV2 and TRBJ1-4; 7 bases map to TRBD1. V lost 4 bases to trimming and J lost 8 bases; unmatched junction nucleotides: 10. Germline loops: CDR1 SNHLY, CDR2 FYNNEI. The CDR3 contains 15 residues. The DNA of the CDR3 is TGTGCCAGCAGTGTGTCGACAGGGTGGCGGGAAAAACTGTTTTTT. It encodes CASSVSTGWREKLFF.

This clone was observed a few times. V is TRBV28 and J is TRBJ1-4; unclear D gene. Trimming removed 8 bases from V and 5 bases from J, with 9 bases in between. The germline V gene encodes CDR1 MDHEN and CDR2 SYDVKM. This CDR3 is 12 amino acids long. The CDR3: CASLGGNEKLFF. The CDR3 DNA reads TGTGCCAGCCTGGGAGGAAATGAAAAACTGTTTTTT.

V and J are TRBV7-2 and TRBJ2-7, with a possible D match to TRBD2 (5 bases). CDR1 and CDR2 from the germline V gene are SGHTA and FQGNSA. This CDR3 is 17 amino acids long. Trimming took off 1 base at V and 0 bases at J, with 16 bases between the two ends. The CDR3 bases are TGTGCCAGCAGCTTAGAGGGAGAGGGTTGGGGCTCCTACGAGCAGTACTTC. It translates to CASSLEGEGWGSYEQYF.

This clone occurred a few times. The CDR3 coding sequence is TGTGCCAGCAGCTTTCGACAGGGGCCGGTTGAAAAACTGTTTTTT. Amino acid sequence: CASSFRQGPVEKLFF. The chain carries TRBV7-9 and TRBJ1-4, with 8 bases aligning to TRBD1. The V gene end was trimmed by 3 bases and the J gene end by 7 bases; junction bases not matched to a gene: 7. CDR1 is SEHNR, CDR2 FQNEAQ, per germline (reference sequence). The CDR3 runs 15 residues.

A few counts support this clone. The CDR3 DNA is TGTGCCAGCAGCTCACAGGGCTGGGAGCTGTTTTTT. Translated: CASSSQGWELFF. This sequence joins TRBV28 and TRBJ2-2, with D possibly TRBD1 on 6 matching bases. The CDR3 contains 12 residues. Trimming cost V 6 bases and J 9 bases, with 11 bases left between them. Germline CDR1 and CDR2: MDHEN and SYDVKM.

This clone occurred a few times. The rearrangement links TRBV18 to TRBJ1-6; TRBD1 might be the D (5 bases). Germline V gene lookup returns CDR1 KGHSH and CDR2 LQKENI. Trimming removed 0 bases from V and 8 bases from J, with 11 bases in between. The CDR3 has 15 residues. Here the CDR3 reads CASSPPHTGDSPLHF. The CDR3 bases are TGTGCCAGCTCACCACCGCACACAGGCGATTCACCCCTCCACTTT.

This chain joins TRBV6-5 and TRBJ1-2; D is perhaps TRBD1 (6 bases). CDR3 length: 14 amino acids. Per the germline V gene, CDR1 is MNHEY and CDR2 is SVGAGI. Deletions cut 0 bases from V and 7 bases from J, with 12 bases between. The CDR3 DNA is TGTGCCAGCAGTTACTCCCCAGGGGCGGGTGGCTACACCTTC. This gives the protein CASSYSPGAGGYTF.

A remark on this clone: Additional DNA sequences in this sample encode the identical CDR3. The rearrangement uses TRBV2 and TRBJ1-5; D unresolved. V shed 3 bases and J shed 1 base, with 10 bases lying between them. Per the germline V gene, CDR1 is SNHLY and CDR2 is FYNNEI. This CDR3 is built from 15 residues. Here the CDR3 reads CASSERGGSNQPQHF. In nucleotides, the CDR3 is TGTGCCAGCAGTGAGCGGGGAGGAAGCAATCAGCCCCAGCATTTT.

V and J are TRBV5-1 and TRBJ2-7; the match to TRBD1 covers 9 bases. This CDR3 is 15 amino acids long. Trimming at V came to 4 bases and at J to 7 bases, leaving 12 bases not matched to a gene. Germline CDR1 and CDR2: SGHRS and YFSETQ. The CDR3 is CASSPLGQGSREQYF. CDR3 bases: TGCGCCAGCAGCCCCCTGGGACAGGGATCGAGGGAGCAGTACTTC.

This chain links TRBV6-6 with TRBJ1-5, with 11 bases matching TRBD1. The germline V gene encodes CDR1 MNHNY and CDR2 SVGAGI (reference sequence). The ends lost 6 bases at V and 6 bases at J; junction bases unmatched: 10. CDR3 length: 16 residues. This CDR3 reads CASSQDRGPVSQPQHF. In DNA form, the CDR3 reads TGTGCCAGCAGCCAGGACAGGGGGCCCGTGAGTCAGCCCCAGCATTTT.

The chain recombines TRBV6-6 with TRBJ1-5; a weak D match, TRBD1 (6 bases). The CDR3 totals 14 residues. The V end was cut by 7 bases, the J end by 0 bases, with 10 bases between. Germline values: CDR1 MNHNY, CDR2 SVGAGI (reference sequence). CDR3 nucleotide sequence: TGTGCCAGCAAAGGACAGACTAGCAATCAGCCCCAGCATTTT. Its protein is CASKGQTSNQPQHF.

This clone came up a few times. The genes are TRBV7-2 and TRBJ2-7; 8 bases align to TRBD2. Trimming at V came to 4 bases and at J to 2 bases, leaving 7 bases not matched to a gene. The V gene's germline CDR1 is SGHTA and CDR2 FQGNSA. The CDR3 sequence is 15 residues long. CDR3 DNA sequence: TGTGCCAGCAGCTCGGGGGGGAGTCGCGCCTACGAGCAGTACTTC. It is translated as CASSSGGSRAYEQYF.

The rearrangement uses TRBV18 and TRBJ2-3, with 9 bases lining up with TRBD2. V gave up 3 bases and J gave up 0 bases; unmatched junction bases: 4. The CDR3 runs to 16 residues. The germline gives CDR1 KGHSH, CDR2 LQKENI. The CDR3 DNA is TGTGCCAGCTCACCTAGCGGGGGACCTAGCACAGATACGCAGTATTTT. It codes for CASSPSGGPSTDTQYF.

This clone was picked up a small number of times. V is TRBV28 and J is TRBJ2-7; tentatively, D is TRBD2 (6 bases). V dropped 3 bases and J dropped 2 bases, with 8 bases sitting between them. Germline CDR1 and CDR2: MDHEN and SYDVKM. The CDR3 contains 13 residues. In nucleotides, the CDR3 is TGTGCCAGCAGTTTTGGAGGGACCTACGAGCAGTACTTC. This sequence encodes CASSFGGTYEQYF.

This rearrangement joins TRBV7-2 to TRBJ2-1; weak D call: TRBD2 (7 bases). The CDR3 is 15 amino acids. V was shortened by 4 bases and J by 6 bases, with 16 bases between the two germline ends. The germline V gene encodes CDR1 SGHTA and CDR2 FQGNSA. The CDR3 protein is CASSYRAGATNEQFF. DNA for the CDR3: TGTGCCAGCAGCTATCGGGCGGGGGCGACCAATGAGCAGTTCTTC.

Concerning this clone itself: An end of the junction differs from the germline gene, which may be a read error. This chain links TRBV5-4 with TRBJ2-1; D may be TRBD2 (7 bases). Germline V lookup: CDR1 SGHNT, CDR2 YYREEE (reference sequence). CDR3 size: 15 residues. The CDR3 sequence: CASSHVGGGDNEQFF. In DNA form, the CDR3 reads TGCGCCAGCAGCCACGTGGGAGGGGGGGACAATGAGCAGTTCTTC. Full variable domain (remainder filled in from reference TRBV5-4 and TRBJ2-1): ETGVTQSPTHLIKTRGQQVTLRCSSQSGHNTVSWYQQALGQGPQFIFQYYREEENGRGNFPPRFSGLQFPNYSSELNVNALELDDSALYLCASSHVGGGDNEQFFGPGTRLTVL.

The rearrangement uses TRBV19 and TRBJ2-5, with 7 bases identical to TRBD1. The CDR3 totals 14 residues. The trim removed 4 bases at V and 3 bases at J, leaving 5 bases unmatched. Germline V lookup: CDR1 LNHDA, CDR2 SQIVND (reference sequence). CDR3 region: CASSTFDREETQYF. The DNA of the CDR3 is TGTGCCAGTAGTACGTTTGACAGGGAAGAGACCCAGTACTTC.

This clone was counted between two and nine times. This chain links TRBV23-1 with TRBJ1-2; 8 bases match TRBD1. TRBV23-1 is noted as an ORF with a role that remains uncertain. CDR3 length equals 19 residues. The junction had 18 bases not matched to a gene; V was cut back by 0 bases and J by 6 bases. As DNA, the CDR3 is TGCGCCAGCAGTCAATCCGGCGGCCAGGGGGCTGTTTGGAGAAATGGCTACACCTTC. It specifies CASSQSGGQGAVWRNGYTF.

Points on this clone: Other nucleotide sequences from this sample produce the same CDR3. The chain couples TRBV29-1 to TRBJ2-5, with D maybe TRBD1 (5 bases). Trimming took 3 bases from V and 4 from J, leaving 9 bases between them. CDR3 length: 12 amino acids. CDR1 is SQVTM and CDR2 is ANQGSEA in the germline V gene. CDR3 loop: CSVDRVGETQYF. The CDR3 region has the DNA TGCAGCGTTGACAGGGTTGGAGAGACCCAGTACTTC.

V is TRBV4-2 and J is TRBJ2-5; 9 positions agree with TRBD2. This CDR3 region has 14 residues. Germline V lookup: CDR1 LGHNA, CDR2 YNFKEQ. V shed 5 bases, J shed 2 bases, and the junction held 3 bases outside the gene matches. Written as DNA, the CDR3 is TGTGCCAGCAGCTTGGGACTAGCTCAAGAGACCCAGTACTTC. Encoded protein: CASSLGLAQETQYF.

The V gene is TRBV28, the J gene TRBJ2-5, with TRBD1 identical over 8 bases. Gene TRBJ2-7 matches the end of the DNA better, so the J call may be wrong. The germline CDR1 and CDR2 sequences are MDHEN and SYDVKM. The CDR3 contains 14 residues. Here the CDR3 DNA reads TGTGCCAGCCTTATCGGACAGGGCACCTACGAGCAGTACTTC. Encoded protein: CASLIGQGTYEQYF.